A selection of T cell receptor beta chains follows, all from one sample in a study of T cells after yellow fever vaccination. TCRdb reanalysed the 5' RACE reads using MiXCR and keeps one entry per CDR3 protein. This table has around 200,000 distinct CDR3 sequences, approximately 11% appearing once. The sequenced sample was CD8+ T cells sorted from PBMCs, obtained 15 days after the yellow fever booster vaccination. All receptors derive from a man aged 18-30 years who received the YFV17D yellow fever vaccine. Both conserved end residues are part of each CDR3. Each record gives: clone size, J gene, D gene, V gene, CDR3 DNA, CDR3 protein. D genes are given only for firm matches. Clone size, where shown, is once, few, many, or a class for clones that have expanded.

>NA|TRBJ2-7|TRBD1|TRBV5-6
TGTGCCAGCAGCTTGGGACAGGGGATCCACTACGAGCAGTACTTC
CASSLGQGIHYEQYF
>NA|TRBJ2-2|NA|TRBV11-3
TGTGCCAGCAGCTTCTCCGGGGGGAACACCGGGGAGCTGTTTTTT
CASSFSGGNTGELFF
>few|TRBJ1-2|NA|TRBV12-3/TRBV12-4
TGTGCCAGCAGTTTTACGGCGACAGGAGAAGATCCATATGGCTACACCTTC
CASSFTATGEDPYGYTF
>few|TRBJ2-1|TRBD2|TRBV6-2/TRBV6-3
TGTGCCAGCAGTCCCGTCACTAGCGGGGCTTACAATGAGCAGTTCTTC
CASSPVTSGAYNEQFF
>NA|TRBJ2-3|NA|TRBV13
TGTGCCAGCAGCTTAGATGGGCGGAACACAGATACGCAGTATTTT
CASSLDGRNTDTQYF
>NA|TRBJ2-1|NA|TRBV29-1
TGCAGCGTTGAAGACAGCCACAATGAGCAGTTCTTC
CSVEDSHNEQFF
>NA|TRBJ1-2|TRBD1|TRBV4-1
TGCGCCAGCAGCCCATTTCCCGGGACAGGGATCCATGGCTACACCTTC
CASSPFPGTGIHGYTF
>NA|TRBJ2-6|TRBD1|TRBV4-3
TGCGCCAGCAGCCAAGAGGTGATGGGGACAGGCGGCTCTGGGGCCAACGTCCTGACTTTC
CASSQEVMGTGGSGANVLTF
>NA|TRBJ2-1|NA|TRBV6-5
TGTGCCAGCAGTCAGAACAGTATGGATGAGCAGTTCTTC
CASSQNSMDEQFF
>NA|TRBJ2-3|TRBD1|TRBV6-5
TGTGCCAGCAGTTACTCGGGACAGGGGACAGATACGCAGTATTTT
CASSYSGQGTDTQYF
>few|TRBJ1-5|NA|TRBV7-9
TGTGCCAGCAGCCGCGACAGTCCTAATCAGCCCCAGCATTTT
CASSRDSPNQPQHF
>few|TRBJ2-1|TRBD2|TRBV7-8
TGTGCCAGCAGCTCGAGACTAGCCAACAATGAGCAGTTCTTC
CASSSRLANNEQFF
>NA|TRBJ1-2|TRBD1|TRBV9
TGTGCCAGCAGCGTAGCCCTTCCAGGGGGCAGAGACTATGGCTACACCTTC
CASSVALPGGRDYGYTF
>NA|TRBJ2-3|TRBD2|TRBV6-1
TGTGCCAGCAACGGACTAGCGGGGGGCCCCACAGATACGCAGTATTTT
CASNGLAGGPTDTQYF
>NA|TRBJ2-7|NA|TRBV30
TGTGCCTGGGGTACAGGGACCTACGAGCAGTACTTC
CAWGTGTYEQYF
>NA|TRBJ1-1|TRBD1|TRBV4-1
TGCGCCAGCAGCCTAGGTAGTTGGACAGGGGGCACTGAAGCTTTCTTT
CASSLGSWTGGTEAFF
>few|TRBJ2-7|NA|TRBV11-2
TGTGCCAGCAGCCCGGAGGAGCTCTCCTACGAGCAGTACTTC
CASSPEELSYEQYF
>few|TRBJ2-7|TRBD2|TRBV12-3/TRBV12-4
TGTGCCAGCAGCACTACTGACGGGCTAGCGGGGGGTTACGAGCAGTACTTC
CASSTTDGLAGGYEQYF
>few|TRBJ1-5|TRBD1|TRBV9
TGTGCCAGCAGCCCTACAGGGGTCCACAATCAGCCCCAGCATTTT
CASSPTGVHNQPQHF
>NA|TRBJ2-3|TRBD2|TRBV4-2
TGTGCCAGCAGCCAGTTGGGACTAGCGGGGGGCGGGGTGACAGATACGCAGTATTTT
CASSQLGLAGGGVTDTQYF
>NA|TRBJ1-4|NA|TRBV12-5
TGTGCTAGTGGCCCGGTCGGCCGGGATGAAAAACTGTTTTTT
CASGPVGRDEKLFF
>many|TRBJ2-2|NA|TRBV5-5
TGTGCCAGCGCCCAATGGGCGGTAGGCGGGGAGCTGTTTTTT
CASAQWAVGGELFF
>few|TRBJ2-3|TRBD2|TRBV12-3/TRBV12-4
TGTGCCACCGACTGGGAGGGGGATACGCAGTATTTT
CATDWEGDTQYF
>few|TRBJ2-3|TRBD2|TRBV6-2/TRBV6-3
TGTGCCAGCACCCGAGGGACTAGCGGAGGATTCTGGGCAGATACGCAGTATTTT
CASTRGTSGGFWADTQYF
>NA|TRBJ1-3|TRBD1|TRBV6-6
TGTGCCAGCAGTGATCCGGGACAGCAATTCGCAAACACCATATATTTT
CASSDPGQQFANTIYF
>many|TRBJ2-1|NA|TRBV13
TGTGCCAGCTCCCAGGGGACCTACAATGAGCAGTTCTTC
CASSQGTYNEQFF
>few|TRBJ2-1|NA|TRBV15
TGTGCCACCATCAAACGGGGGGCAGGTAATGAGCAGTTCTTC
CATIKRGAGNEQFF
>NA|TRBJ2-7|NA|TRBV27
TGTGCCAGCGGGGAGTCCTACGAGCAGTACTTC
CASGESYEQYF
>NA|TRBJ1-5|NA|TRBV18
TGTGCCAGCTCACCCCCGGGGGGCGGCAATCAGCCCCAGCATTTT
CASSPPGGGNQPQHF
>NA|TRBJ1-1|NA|TRBV4-2
TGTGCCAGCAGCCAAAACCAGGGTAGGGACACTGAAGCTTTCTTT
CASSQNQGRDTEAFF